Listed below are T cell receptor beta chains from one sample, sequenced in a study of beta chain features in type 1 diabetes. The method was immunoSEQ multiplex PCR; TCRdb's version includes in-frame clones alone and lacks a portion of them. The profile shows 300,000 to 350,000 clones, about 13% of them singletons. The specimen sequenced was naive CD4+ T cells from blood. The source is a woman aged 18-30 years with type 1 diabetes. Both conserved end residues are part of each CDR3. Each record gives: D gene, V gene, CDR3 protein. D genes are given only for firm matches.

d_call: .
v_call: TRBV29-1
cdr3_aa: CSVARGEKLFF

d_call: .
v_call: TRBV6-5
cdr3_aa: CASSTGQIGGYTF

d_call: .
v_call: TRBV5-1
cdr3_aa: CASSLQGTNTEAFF

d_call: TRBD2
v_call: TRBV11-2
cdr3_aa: CASSLGTSGRAVETQYF

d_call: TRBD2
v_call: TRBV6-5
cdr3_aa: CASRSGTSKANEQFF

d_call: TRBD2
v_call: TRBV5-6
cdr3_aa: CASSTEATSAGELFF

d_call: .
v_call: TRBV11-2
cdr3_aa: CASSTQTLTNNEQFF

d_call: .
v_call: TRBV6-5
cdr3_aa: CASSSSGFAADTQYF

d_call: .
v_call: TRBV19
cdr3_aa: CASSIIGSLSDEQFF

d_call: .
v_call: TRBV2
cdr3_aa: CASSRRVLNNQPQHF

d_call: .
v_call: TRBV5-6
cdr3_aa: CASRRNRANMNTEAFF

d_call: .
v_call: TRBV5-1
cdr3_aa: CASSLEGGRTDTQYF

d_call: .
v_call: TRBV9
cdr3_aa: CASSVAGVIGTQYF

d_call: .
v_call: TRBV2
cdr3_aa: CASTLVGGQNTGELFF

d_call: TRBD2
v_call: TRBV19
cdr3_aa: CASVAGERNIQYF

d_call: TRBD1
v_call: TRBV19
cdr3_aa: CASSTGQGFYEQYF

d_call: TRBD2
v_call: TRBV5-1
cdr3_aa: CASSPPWTSGSTDTQYF

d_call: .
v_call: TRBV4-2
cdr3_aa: CASSHPDRNTGELFF

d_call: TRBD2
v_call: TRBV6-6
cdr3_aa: CASSTPTSGSHNEQFF

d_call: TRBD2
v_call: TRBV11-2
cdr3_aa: CASSLMSAGGSTDTQYF

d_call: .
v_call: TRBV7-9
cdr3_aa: CASTAGYNEKLFF

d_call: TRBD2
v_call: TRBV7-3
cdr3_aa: CASSPGLAGGPPFF

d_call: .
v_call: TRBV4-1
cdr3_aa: CASSQVVVVDTQYF

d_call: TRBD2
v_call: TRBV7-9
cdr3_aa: CASSLERRRGRTTDTQYF

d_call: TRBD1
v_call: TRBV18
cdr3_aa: CASSPPGTGVSYEQYF

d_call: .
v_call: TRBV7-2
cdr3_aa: CASSLIPGEYGYTF